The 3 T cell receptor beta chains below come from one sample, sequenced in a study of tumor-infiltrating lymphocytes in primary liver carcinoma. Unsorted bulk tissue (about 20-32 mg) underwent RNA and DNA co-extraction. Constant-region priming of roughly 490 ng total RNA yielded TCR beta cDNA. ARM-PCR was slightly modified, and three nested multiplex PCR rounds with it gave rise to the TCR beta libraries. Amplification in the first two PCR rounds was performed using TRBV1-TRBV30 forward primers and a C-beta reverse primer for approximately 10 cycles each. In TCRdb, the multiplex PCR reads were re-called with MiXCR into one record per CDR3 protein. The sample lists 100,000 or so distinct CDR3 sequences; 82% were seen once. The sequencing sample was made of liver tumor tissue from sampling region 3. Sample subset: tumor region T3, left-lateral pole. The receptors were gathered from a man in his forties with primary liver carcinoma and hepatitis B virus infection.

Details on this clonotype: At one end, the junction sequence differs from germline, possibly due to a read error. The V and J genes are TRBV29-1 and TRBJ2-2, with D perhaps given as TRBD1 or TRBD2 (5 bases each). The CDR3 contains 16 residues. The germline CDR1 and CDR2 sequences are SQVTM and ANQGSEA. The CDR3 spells CSVENPLGTNTWELSF. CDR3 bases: TGCAGCGTTGAAAACCCCCTGGGGACCAACACCTGGGAGCTGTCTTTT.

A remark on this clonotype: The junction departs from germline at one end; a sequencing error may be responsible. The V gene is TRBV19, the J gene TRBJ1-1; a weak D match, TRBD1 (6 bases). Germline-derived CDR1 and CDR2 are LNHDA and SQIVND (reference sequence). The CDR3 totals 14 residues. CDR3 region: CATSIRGARTEAFF. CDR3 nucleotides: TGTGCCACTAGTATTAGGGGGGCGAGAACTGAAGCTTTCTTT. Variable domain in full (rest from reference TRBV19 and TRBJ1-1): DGGITQSPKYLFRKEGQNVTLSCEQNLNHDAMYWYRQDPGQGLRLIYYSQIVNDFQKGDIAEGYSVSREKKESFPLTVTSAQKNPTAFYLCATSIRGARTEAFFGQGTRLTVV.

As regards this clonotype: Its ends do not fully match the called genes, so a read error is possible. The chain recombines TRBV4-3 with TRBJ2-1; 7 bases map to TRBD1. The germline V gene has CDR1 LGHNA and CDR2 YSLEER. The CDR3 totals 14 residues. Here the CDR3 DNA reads TGCGCCAGTAGCCTGGACAGGTGGGGGAATGAGCAGTTCTTC. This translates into CASSLDRWGNEQFF.